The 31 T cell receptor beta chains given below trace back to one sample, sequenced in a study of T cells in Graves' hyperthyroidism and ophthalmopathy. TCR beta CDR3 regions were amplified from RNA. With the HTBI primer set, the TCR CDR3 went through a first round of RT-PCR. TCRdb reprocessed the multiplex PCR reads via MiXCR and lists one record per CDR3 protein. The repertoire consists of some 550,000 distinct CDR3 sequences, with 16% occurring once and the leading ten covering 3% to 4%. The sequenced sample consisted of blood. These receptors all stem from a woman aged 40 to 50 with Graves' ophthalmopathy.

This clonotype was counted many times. CDR3 sequence reads: CSASPSGTEQYF. Here the CDR3 DNA reads TGCAGTGCTAGTCCTAGCGGGACCGAGCAGTACTTC. This rearrangement joins TRBV20-1 to TRBJ2-7; 9 bases match TRBD2. J gave up 6 bases and V 3 bases, and 3 bases lay outside the gene matches. This CDR3 is 12 amino acids long. CDR1 and CDR2 (germline): DFQATT, SNEGSKA (reference sequence).

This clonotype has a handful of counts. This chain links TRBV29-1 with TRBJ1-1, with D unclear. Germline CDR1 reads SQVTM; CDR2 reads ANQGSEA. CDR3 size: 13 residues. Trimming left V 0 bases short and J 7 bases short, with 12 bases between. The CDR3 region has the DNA TGCAGCGTTGAAGATCCAGGCAGTCGTGAAGCTTTCTTT. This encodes CSVEDPGSREAFF.

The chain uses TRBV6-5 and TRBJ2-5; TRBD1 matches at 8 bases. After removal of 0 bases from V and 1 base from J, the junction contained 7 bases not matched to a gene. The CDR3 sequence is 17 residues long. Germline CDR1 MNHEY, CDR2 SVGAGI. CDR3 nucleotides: TGTGCCAGCAGTTACTCGGTGTTTGGACAGGGCCAAGAGACCCAGTACTTC. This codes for CASSYSVFGQGQETQYF.

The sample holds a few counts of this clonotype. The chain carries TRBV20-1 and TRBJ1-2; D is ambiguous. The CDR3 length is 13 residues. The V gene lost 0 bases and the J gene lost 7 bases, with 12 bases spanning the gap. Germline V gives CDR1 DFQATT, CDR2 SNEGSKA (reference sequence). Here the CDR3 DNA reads TGCAGTGCTAGAGATTCAGGATTCGGTGGCTACACCTTC. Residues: CSARDSGFGGYTF.

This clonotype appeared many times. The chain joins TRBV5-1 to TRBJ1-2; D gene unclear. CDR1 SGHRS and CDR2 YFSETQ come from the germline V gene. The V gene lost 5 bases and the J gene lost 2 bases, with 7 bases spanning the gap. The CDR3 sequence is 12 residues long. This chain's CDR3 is CASRDGNYGYTF. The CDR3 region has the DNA TGCGCCAGCAGAGACGGAAACTATGGCTACACCTTC.

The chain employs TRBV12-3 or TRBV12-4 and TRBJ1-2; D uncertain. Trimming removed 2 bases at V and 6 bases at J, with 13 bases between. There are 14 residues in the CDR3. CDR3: CASSLTTNGHGYTF. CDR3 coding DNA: TGTGCCAGCAGTTTAACTACAAACGGTCATGGCTACACCTTC.

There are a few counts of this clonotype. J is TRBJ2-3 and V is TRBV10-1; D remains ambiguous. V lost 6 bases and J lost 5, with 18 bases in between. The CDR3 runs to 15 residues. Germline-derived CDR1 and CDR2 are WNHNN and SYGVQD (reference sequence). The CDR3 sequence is CASSGRRGVVDTQYF. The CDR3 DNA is TGCGCCAGCAGCGGTCGGCGAGGCGTAGTAGATACGCAGTATTTT.

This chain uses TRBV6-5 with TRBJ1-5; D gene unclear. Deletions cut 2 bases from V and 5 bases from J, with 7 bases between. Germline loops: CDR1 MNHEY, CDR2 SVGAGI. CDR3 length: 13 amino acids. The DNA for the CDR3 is TGTGCCAGCAGTTACCTAGTTGATCAGCCCCAGCATTTT. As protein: CASSYLVDQPQHF.

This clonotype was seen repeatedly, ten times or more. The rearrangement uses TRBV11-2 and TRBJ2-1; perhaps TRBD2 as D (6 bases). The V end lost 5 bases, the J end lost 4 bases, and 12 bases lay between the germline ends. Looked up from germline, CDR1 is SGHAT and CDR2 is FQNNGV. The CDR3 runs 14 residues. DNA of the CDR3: TGTGCCAGCAGCCCGCGACTAGAATACAATGAGCAGTTCTTC. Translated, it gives CASSPRLEYNEQFF.

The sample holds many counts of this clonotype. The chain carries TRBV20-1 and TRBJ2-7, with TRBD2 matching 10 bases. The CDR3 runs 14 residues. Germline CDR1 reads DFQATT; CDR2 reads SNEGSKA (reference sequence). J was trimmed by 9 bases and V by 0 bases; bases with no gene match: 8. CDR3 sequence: CSAREGIAGGGQYF. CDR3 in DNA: TGCAGTGCTAGAGAGGGTATAGCGGGAGGCGGGCAGTACTTC.

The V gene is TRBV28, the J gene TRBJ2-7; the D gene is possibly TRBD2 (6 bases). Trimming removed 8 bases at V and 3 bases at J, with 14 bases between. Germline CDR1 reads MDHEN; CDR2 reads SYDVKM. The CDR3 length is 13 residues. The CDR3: CASRLVLSYEQYF. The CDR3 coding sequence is TGTGCCAGCCGACTAGTGTTGAGCTACGAGCAGTACTTC.

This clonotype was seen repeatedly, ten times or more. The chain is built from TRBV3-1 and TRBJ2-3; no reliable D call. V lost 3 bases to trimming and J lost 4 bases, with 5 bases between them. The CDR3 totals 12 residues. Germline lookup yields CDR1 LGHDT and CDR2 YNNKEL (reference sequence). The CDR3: CASSHASDTQYF. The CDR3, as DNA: TGTGCCAGCAGCCACGCGTCAGATACGCAGTATTTT.

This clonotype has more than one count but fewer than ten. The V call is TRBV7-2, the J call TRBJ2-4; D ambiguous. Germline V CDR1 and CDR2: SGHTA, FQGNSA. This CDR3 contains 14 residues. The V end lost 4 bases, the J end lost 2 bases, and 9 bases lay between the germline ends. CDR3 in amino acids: CASSYHGTKNIQYF. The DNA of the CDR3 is TGTGCCAGCAGCTACCACGGCACCAAAAACATTCAGTACTTC.

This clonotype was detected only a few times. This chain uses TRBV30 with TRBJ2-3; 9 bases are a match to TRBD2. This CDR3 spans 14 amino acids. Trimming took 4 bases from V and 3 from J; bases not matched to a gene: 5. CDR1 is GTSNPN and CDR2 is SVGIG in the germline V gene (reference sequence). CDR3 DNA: TGTGCCTGGACCAGCGGGGGGCAGACAGATACGCAGTATTTT. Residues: CAWTSGGQTDTQYF.

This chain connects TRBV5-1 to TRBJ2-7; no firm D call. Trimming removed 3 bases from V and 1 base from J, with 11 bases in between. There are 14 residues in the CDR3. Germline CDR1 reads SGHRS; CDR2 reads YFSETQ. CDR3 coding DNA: TGCGCCAGCAGCTATGATAGGGATTCCTACGAGCAGTACTTC. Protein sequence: CASSYDRDSYEQYF.

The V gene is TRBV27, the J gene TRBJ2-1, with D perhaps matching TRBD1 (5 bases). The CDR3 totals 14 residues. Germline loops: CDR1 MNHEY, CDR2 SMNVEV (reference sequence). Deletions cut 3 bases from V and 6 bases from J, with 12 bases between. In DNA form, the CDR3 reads TGTGCCAGCAGTTTCCAGGGTAGGGTCAATGAGCAGTTCTTC. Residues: CASSFQGRVNEQFF.

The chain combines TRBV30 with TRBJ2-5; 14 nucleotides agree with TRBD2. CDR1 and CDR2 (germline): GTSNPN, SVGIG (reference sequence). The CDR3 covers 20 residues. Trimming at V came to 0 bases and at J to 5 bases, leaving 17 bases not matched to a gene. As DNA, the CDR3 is TGTGCCTGGAGTGTATTCGGGACTAGCGGGAGTCCTTCCCGTCCGGAGACCCAGTACTTC. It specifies CAWSVFGTSGSPSRPETQYF. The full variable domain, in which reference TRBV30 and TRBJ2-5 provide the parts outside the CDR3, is SQTIHQWPATLVQPVGSPLSLECTVEGTSNPNLYWYRQAAGRGLQLLFYSVGIGQISSEVPQNLSASRPQDRQFILSSKKLLLSDSGFYLCAWSVFGTSGSPSRPETQYFGPGTRLLVL.

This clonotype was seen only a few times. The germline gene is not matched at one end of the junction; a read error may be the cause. In DNA, the CDR3 is TGTGCCAGCAGGTCCGGCGGGGACAGGACGGACTTC. Residues: CASRSGGDRTDF. The chain uses TRBV28 and TRBJ2-5; 8 positions agree with TRBD1. The CDR3 sequence is 12 residues long. Germline values: CDR1 MDHEN, CDR2 SYDVKM.

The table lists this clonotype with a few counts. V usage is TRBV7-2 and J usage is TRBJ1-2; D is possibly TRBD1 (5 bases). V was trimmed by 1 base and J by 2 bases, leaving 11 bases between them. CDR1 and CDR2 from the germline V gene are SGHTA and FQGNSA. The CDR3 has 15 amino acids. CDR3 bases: TGTGCCAGCAGCTTAGTTTTAGGGGTGAACTATGGCTACACCTTC. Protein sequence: CASSLVLGVNYGYTF.

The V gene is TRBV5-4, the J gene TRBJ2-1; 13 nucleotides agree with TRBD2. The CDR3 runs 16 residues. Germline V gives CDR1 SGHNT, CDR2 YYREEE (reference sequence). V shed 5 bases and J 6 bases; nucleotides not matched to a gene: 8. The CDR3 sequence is CASRGGLAGAINEQFF. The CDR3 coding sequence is TGTGCCAGCAGGGGAGGACTAGCGGGGGCCATCAATGAGCAGTTCTTC.

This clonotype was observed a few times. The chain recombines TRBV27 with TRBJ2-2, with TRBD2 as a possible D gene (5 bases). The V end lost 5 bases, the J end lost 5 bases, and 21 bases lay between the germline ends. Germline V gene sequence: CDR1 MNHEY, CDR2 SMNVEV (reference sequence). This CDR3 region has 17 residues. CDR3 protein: CASSLRVGAPGTGELFF. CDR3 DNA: TGTGCCAGCAGTCTCAGAGTGGGAGCCCCGGGAACCGGGGAGCTGTTTTTT.

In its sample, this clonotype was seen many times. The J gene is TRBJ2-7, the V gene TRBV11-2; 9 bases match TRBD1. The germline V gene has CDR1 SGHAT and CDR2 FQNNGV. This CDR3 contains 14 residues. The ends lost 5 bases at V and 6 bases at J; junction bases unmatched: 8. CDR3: CASSPGQGVSEQYF. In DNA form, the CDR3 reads TGTGCCAGCAGCCCGGGACAGGGTGTTAGCGAGCAGTACTTC.

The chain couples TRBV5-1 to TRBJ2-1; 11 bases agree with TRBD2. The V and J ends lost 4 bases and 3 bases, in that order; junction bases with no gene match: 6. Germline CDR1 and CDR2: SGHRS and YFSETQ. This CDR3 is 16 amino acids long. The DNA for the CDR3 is TGCGCCAGCAGCGCAGGGACTAGCGGAGGCTACAATGAGCAGTTCTTC. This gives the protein CASSAGTSGGYNEQFF.

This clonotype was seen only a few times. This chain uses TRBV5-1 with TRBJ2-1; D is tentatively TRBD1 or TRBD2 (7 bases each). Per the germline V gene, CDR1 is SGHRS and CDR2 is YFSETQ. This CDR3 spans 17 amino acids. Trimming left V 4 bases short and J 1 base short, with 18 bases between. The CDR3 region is CASSGFRGGASYNEQFF. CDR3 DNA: TGCGCCAGCAGCGGCTTCAGGGGGGGGGCATCCTACAATGAGCAGTTCTTC.

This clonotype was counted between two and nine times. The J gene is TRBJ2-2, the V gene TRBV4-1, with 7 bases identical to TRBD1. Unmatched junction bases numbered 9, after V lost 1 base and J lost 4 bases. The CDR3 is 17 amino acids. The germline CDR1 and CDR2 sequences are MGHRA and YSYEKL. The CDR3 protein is CASSQVLSGQITGELFF. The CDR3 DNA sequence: TGCGCCAGCAGCCAAGTTCTTTCGGGACAGATCACCGGGGAGCTGTTTTTT.

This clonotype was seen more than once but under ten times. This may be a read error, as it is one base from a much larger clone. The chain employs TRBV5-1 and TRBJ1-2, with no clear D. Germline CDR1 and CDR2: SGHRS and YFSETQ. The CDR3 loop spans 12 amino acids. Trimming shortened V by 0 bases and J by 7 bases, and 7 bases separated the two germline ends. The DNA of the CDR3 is TGCGCCAGCAGCTTGGGGGAAGGTGGCTACACCTTC. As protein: CASSLGEGGYTF.

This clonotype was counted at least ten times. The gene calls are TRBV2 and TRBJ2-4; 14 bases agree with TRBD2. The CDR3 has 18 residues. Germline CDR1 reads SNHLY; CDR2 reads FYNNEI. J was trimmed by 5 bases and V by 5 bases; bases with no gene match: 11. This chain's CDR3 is CASSYIGTSGRSQNIQYF. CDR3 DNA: TGTGCCAGCAGTTATATAGGGACTAGCGGGAGAAGTCAAAACATTCAGTACTTC. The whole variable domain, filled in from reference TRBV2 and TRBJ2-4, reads EPEVTQTPSHQVTQMGQEVILRCVPISNHLYFYWYRQILGQKVEFLVSFYNNEISEKSEIFDDQFSVERPDGSNFTLKIRSTKLEDSAMYFCASSYIGTSGRSQNIQYFGAGTRLSVL.

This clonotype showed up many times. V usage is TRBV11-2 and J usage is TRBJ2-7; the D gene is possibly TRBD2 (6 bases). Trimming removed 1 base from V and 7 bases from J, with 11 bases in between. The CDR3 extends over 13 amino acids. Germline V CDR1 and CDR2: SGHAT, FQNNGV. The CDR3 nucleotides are TGTGCCAGCAGCTTAGGCCCGGCGGGGGAGCAGTACTTC. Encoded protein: CASSLGPAGEQYF.

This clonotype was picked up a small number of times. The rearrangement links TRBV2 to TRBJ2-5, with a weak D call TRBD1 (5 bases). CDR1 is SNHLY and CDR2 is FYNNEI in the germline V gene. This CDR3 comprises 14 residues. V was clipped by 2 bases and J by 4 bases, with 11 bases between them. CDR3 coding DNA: TGTGCCAGCAGTGAAAATAGGGGTGGAGAGACCCAGTACTTC. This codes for CASSENRGGETQYF.

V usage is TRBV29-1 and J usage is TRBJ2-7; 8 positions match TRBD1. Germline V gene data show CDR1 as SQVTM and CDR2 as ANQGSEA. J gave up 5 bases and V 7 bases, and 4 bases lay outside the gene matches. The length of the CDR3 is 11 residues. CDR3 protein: CSAGGIDEQYF. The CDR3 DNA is TGCAGCGCAGGGGGCATCGACGAGCAGTACTTC.

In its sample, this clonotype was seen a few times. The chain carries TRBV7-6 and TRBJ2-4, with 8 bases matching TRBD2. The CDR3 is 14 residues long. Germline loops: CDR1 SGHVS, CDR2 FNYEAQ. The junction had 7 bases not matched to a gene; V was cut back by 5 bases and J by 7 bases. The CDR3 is CASSPGGAGNIQYF. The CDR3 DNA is TGTGCCAGCAGCCCCGGGGGGGCTGGGAACATTCAGTACTTC.